The 26 T cell receptor beta chains given below trace back to one sample, sequenced in a study of cytomegalovirus exposure and HLA in healthy donors. The PCR ran on 60 Vbeta and 13 Jbeta primers. Assay used: immunoSEQ multiplex PCR; TCRdb lists only in-frame clones, some missing. Among 70,000 to 100,000 clones, roughly 67% were seen once, and the ten largest hold 20% to 25%. Material: PBMCs. The receptor set was obtained from a woman between 50 and 59 years old in good health and CMV-seropositive.

V is TRBV27 and J is TRBJ2-7, with 10 bases aligning to TRBD2. CDR1 and CDR2 from the germline V gene are MNHEY and SMNVEV (reference sequence). V lost 5 bases and J lost 6; bases outside the gene matches: 10. The CDR3 is 15 amino acids. The CDR3 is CASSVLGLANSEQYF. The CDR3 nucleotides are TGTGCCAGCAGTGTATTGGGACTAGCGAACAGCGAGCAGTACTTC.

This chain uses TRBV27 with TRBJ2-5, with 15 bases fitting TRBD2. The CDR3 sequence is 17 residues long. Germline V gives CDR1 MNHEY, CDR2 SMNVEV (reference sequence). The ends lost 3 bases at V and 4 bases at J; junction bases unmatched: 6. The CDR3 sequence is CASSFGTSGGRRETQYF. The CDR3 DNA is TGTGCCAGCAGTTTTGGGACTAGCGGGGGGCGGAGAGAGACCCAGTACTTC.

The CDR3 DNA reads as TGTGCCAGCTCACCCAGACAGGGGGCGGGCACTGAAGCTTTCTTT. Translation: CASSPRQGAGTEAFF. The V gene is TRBV18, the J gene TRBJ1-1; 10 nucleotides agree with TRBD1. The CDR3 runs 15 residues. Germline CDR1 and CDR2: KGHSH and LQKENI. J lost 4 bases, V lost 3 bases, and 5 bases had no gene match.

CDR3 sequence reads: CAWGFPPRGKNIQYF. The DNA of the CDR3 is TGTGCCTGGGGGTTTCCCCCTCGGGGCAAAAACATTCAGTACTTC. V gene TRBV30 combines with J gene TRBJ2-4, with a possible D match to TRBD2 (5 bases). Germline V gene sequence: CDR1 GTSNPN, CDR2 SVGIG (reference sequence). Trimming pared 5 bases from V and 3 bases from J, leaving 17 bases between. The CDR3 is 15 amino acids.

The chain employs TRBV30 and TRBJ2-3, with D unclear. V was clipped by 5 bases and J by 0 bases, with 12 bases between them. This CDR3 has 14 amino acids. Germline loops: CDR1 GTSNPN, CDR2 SVGIG (reference sequence). CDR3 loop: CAWADNQSTDTQYF. The DNA of the CDR3 is TGTGCCTGGGCTGACAATCAAAGCACAGATACGCAGTATTTT.

The chain couples TRBV7-2 to TRBJ2-1, with a possible D match to TRBD2 (5 bases). CDR3 length equals 13 residues. Germline V CDR1 and CDR2: SGHTA, FQGNSA. The V end was cut by 5 bases, the J end by 8 bases, with 13 bases between. CDR3 amino acids: CASSITRLDEQFF. CDR3 nucleotides: TGTGCCAGCAGCATCACTAGGCTGGATGAGCAGTTCTTC.

The chain combines TRBV5-4 with TRBJ1-2; D is perhaps TRBD1 (6 bases). The CDR3 has 15 residues. Germline V gives CDR1 SGHNT, CDR2 YYREEE (reference sequence). The ends were cut back, 4 bases at V and 0 bases at J, with 13 bases in the middle. The CDR3 nucleotides are TGTGCCAGCAGCGGGAAGGACAGCGCTAACTATGGCTACACCTTC. It specifies CASSGKDSANYGYTF. Drawing the rest from reference TRBV5-4 and TRBJ1-2, the complete variable domain is ETGVTQSPTHLIKTRGQQVTLRCSSQSGHNTVSWYQQALGQGPQFIFQYYREEENGRGNFPPRFSGLQFPNYSSELNVNALELDDSALYLCASSGKDSANYGYTFGSGTRLTVV.

In this sample, this clone turned up a few times. This chain uses TRBV5-1 with TRBJ2-2, with 9 nucleotides matching TRBD1. Germline lookup yields CDR1 SGHRS and CDR2 YFSETQ. V lost 3 bases to trimming and J lost 5 bases; unmatched junction nucleotides: 5. The CDR3 totals 15 residues. The CDR3 reads CASSSGTGRTGELFF. As DNA, the CDR3 is TGCGCCAGCAGCTCCGGGACAGGGCGGACCGGGGAGCTGTTTTTT.

This clone has a handful of counts. This chain links TRBV5-1 with TRBJ2-3, with 11 bases fitting TRBD1. Germline V gives CDR1 SGHRS, CDR2 YFSETQ. J was trimmed by 3 bases and V by 3 bases; bases with no gene match: 3. The CDR3 length is 15 residues. In DNA form, the CDR3 reads TGCGCCAGCAGCTGGACAGGGGGCGGGACAGATACGCAGTATTTT. It translates to CASSWTGGGTDTQYF.

This chain connects TRBV5-1 to TRBJ2-3; TRBD1 is a possible D gene (5 bases). V lost 4 bases, J lost 0 bases, and 12 bases lay in between. The CDR3 totals 15 residues. Germline V gene data show CDR1 as SGHRS and CDR2 as YFSETQ. CDR3 loop: CASSTQVDSTDTQYF. The DNA for the CDR3 is TGCGCCAGCAGCACACAGGTAGATAGCACAGATACGCAGTATTTT.

V gene TRBV27 combines with J gene TRBJ2-5; 7 bases align to TRBD2. The germline CDR1 and CDR2 sequences are MNHEY and SMNVEV (reference sequence). This CDR3 has 14 residues. Losses at the gene ends were 4 bases for V and 2 bases for J; bases not matched to a gene: 4. CDR3 DNA: TGTGCCAGCAGTTCGCTGGGACTACAAGAGACCCAGTACTTC. It is translated as CASSSLGLQETQYF.

This clone was seen only a few times. This chain uses TRBV10-2 with TRBJ1-1; D gene ambiguous. Germline V gene sequence: CDR1 WSHSY, CDR2 SAAADI. Deletions cut 3 bases from V and 2 bases from J, with 7 bases between. The CDR3 extends over 13 amino acids. CDR3 region: CASSDNRNTEAFF. The DNA for the CDR3 is TGCGCCAGCAGTGACAACAGAAACACTGAAGCTTTCTTT.

This sequence joins TRBV4-3 and TRBJ2-3; D is possibly TRBD2 (5 bases). Germline values: CDR1 LGHNA, CDR2 YSLEER. Trimming removed 2 bases from V and 0 bases from J, with 15 bases in between. This CDR3 contains 17 residues. The CDR3 coding sequence is TGCGCCAGCAGCCAATGGACTGGCCTAACTAGCACAGATACGCAGTATTTT. Translation gives CASSQWTGLTSTDTQYF.

This clone was picked up a small number of times. The chain joins TRBV30 to TRBJ1-4; D not certain. There are 13 residues in the CDR3. From germline, CDR1 is GTSNPN and CDR2 SVGIG (reference sequence). The V gene lost 3 bases and the J gene lost 5 bases, with 10 bases spanning the gap. The CDR3 sequence is CAWSGSSNEKLFF. The CDR3 DNA sequence: TGTGCCTGGAGCGGGTCGTCGAATGAAAAACTGTTTTTT.

The chain recombines TRBV6-4 with TRBJ1-1, with D perhaps matching TRBD1 (5 bases). Germline lookup yields CDR1 MRHNA and CDR2 SNTAGT. The CDR3 totals 13 residues. V lost 6 bases and J lost 1, with 9 bases in between. The CDR3 protein is CASSLTENTEAFF. The CDR3 DNA sequence: TGTGCCAGCAGCCTGACAGAGAACACTGAAGCTTTCTTT.

The chain links TRBV27 to TRBJ2-7; TRBD1 agrees at 7 bases. The junction had 5 bases not matched to a gene; V was cut back by 6 bases and J by 6 bases. Germline CDR1 is MNHEY and CDR2 is SMNVEV (reference sequence). The CDR3 loop spans 12 amino acids. The CDR3 DNA follows: TGTGCCAGCAGGACAGGGTACGGCGAGCAGTACTTC. It specifies CASRTGYGEQYF.

This clone was seen more than once but under ten times. The chain has TRBV6-5 and TRBJ2-2, with 8 nucleotides matching TRBD1. The V and J ends lost 7 bases and 1 base, in that order; junction bases with no gene match: 5. The germline CDR1 and CDR2 sequences are MNHEY and SVGAGI. CDR3 length: 15 amino acids. CDR3 bases: TGTGCCAGCAAAACCGGGACAGGGAACACCGGGGAGCTGTTTTTT. Translation gives CASKTGTGNTGELFF.

This clone was detected a few times. The rearrangement links TRBV2 to TRBJ2-5, with 10 positions matching TRBD1. The closer fit of TRBJ2-7 to the DNA end suggests the J call may be wrong. CDR1 is SNHLY and CDR2 is FYNNEI in the germline V gene. The CDR3 length is 12 residues. The DNA of the CDR3 is TGTGCCACCCGGGACAGGGGACCCGAGCAGTACTTC. It translates to CATRDRGPEQYF.

The genes are TRBV7-9 and TRBJ1-1; 8 bases fit TRBD1. The V gene end was trimmed by 4 bases and the J gene end by 6 bases; junction bases not matched to a gene: 10. This CDR3 has 15 residues. The germline V gene has CDR1 SEHNR and CDR2 FQNEAQ (reference sequence). This CDR3 reads CASSSLSHRGSEAFF. The CDR3 nucleotides read TGTGCCAGCAGCTCATTATCCCACAGGGGGTCTGAAGCTTTCTTT.

The chain combines TRBV9 with TRBJ2-3; 8 nucleotides line up with TRBD1. This CDR3 has 16 residues. J gave up 6 bases and V 3 bases, and 12 bases lay outside the gene matches. Germline V lookup: CDR1 SGDLS, CDR2 YYNGEE. The CDR3 spells CASSAMTGADRDTQYF. DNA of the CDR3: TGTGCCAGCAGCGCAATGACAGGGGCGGATCGGGATACGCAGTATTTT.

V and J are TRBV28 and TRBJ1-6, with a possible D match to TRBD1 (5 bases). The CDR3 length is 15 residues. The germline V and J ends were trimmed by 4 bases and 5 bases, with 12 bases remaining between them. Germline V lookup: CDR1 MDHEN, CDR2 SYDVKM. CDR3 in DNA: TGTGCCAGCAGTTCCCCTGCAGGGAATAATTCACCCCTCCACTTT. This translates into CASSSPAGNNSPLHF.

The chain couples TRBV6-5 to TRBJ2-3; maybe TRBD2 (5 bases). The V end was cut by 0 bases, the J end by 3 bases, with 10 bases between. Per germline, CDR1 MNHEY and CDR2 SVGAGI. This CDR3 comprises 15 residues. The CDR3 nucleotides read TGTGCCAGCAGTTACTCTGTCCGGGAAACAGATACGCAGTATTTT. Translating it yields CASSYSVRETDTQYF.

CDR3 nucleotide sequence: TGTGCCAGCAGTGAAGCGCGGGGGGACGGCTACACCTTC. Residues: CASSEARGDGYTF. The chain employs TRBV6-5 and TRBJ1-2; tentative D call: TRBD1 (5 bases). The CDR3 totals 13 residues. CDR1 and CDR2 from the germline V gene are MNHEY and SVGAGI. Trimming stripped 5 bases from V and 8 bases from J, with 15 bases between.

The V call is TRBV7-3, the J call TRBJ2-2; the D gene is possibly TRBD1 (5 bases). Germline lookup yields CDR1 SGHTA and CDR2 FQGTGA. This CDR3 is 15 amino acids long. Between the trimmed V and J ends, which lost 3 bases and 7 bases, there was a span of 15 bases. CDR3 loop: CASSFGRGLGGELFF. The CDR3 coding sequence is TGTGCCAGCAGCTTCGGAAGGGGCTTGGGCGGGGAGCTGTTTTTT. Variable domain in full (rest from reference TRBV7-3 and TRBJ2-2): GAGVSQTPSNKVTEKGKYVELRCDPISGHTALYWYRQSLGQGPEFLIYFQGTGAADDSGLPNDRFFAVRPEGSVSTLKIQRTERGDSAVYLCASSFGRGLGGELFFGEGSRLTVL.

The gene calls are TRBV2 and TRBJ1-3, with D possibly being TRBD1 (6 bases). Trimming took 8 bases from V and 0 from J, leaving 14 bases between them. The CDR3 extends over 15 amino acids. CDR1 and CDR2 (germline): SNHLY, FYNNEI. The DNA for the CDR3 is TGTGCCAGCTTTGACAGGCTAAACTCTGGAAACACCATATATTTT. This encodes CASFDRLNSGNTIYF. The variable domain in full, with the rest retrieved from reference TRBV2 and TRBJ1-3, is EPEVTQTPSHQVTQMGQEVILRCVPISNHLYFYWYRQILGQKVEFLVSFYNNEISEKSEIFDDQFSVERPDGSNFTLKIRSTKLEDSAMYFCASFDRLNSGNTIYFGEGSWLTVV.

The genes are TRBV27 and TRBJ1-1; a weak D match, TRBD1 (5 bases). The germline V gene has CDR1 MNHEY and CDR2 SMNVEV (reference sequence). Trimming shortened V by 6 bases and J by 1 base, and 9 bases separated the two germline ends. The CDR3 runs 13 residues. The CDR3 DNA reads TGTGCCAGCAGACTAACAGGGAACACTGAAGCTTTCTTT. Protein sequence: CASRLTGNTEAFF.